This entry concerns a single T cell receptor (beta chain). This specimen comes from a study of CD8 T cells in ankylosing spondylitis. Germline CDR1 is SNHLY and CDR2 is FYNNEI. The CDR3 is 13 amino acids. V shed 4 bases and J 5 bases; nucleotides not matched to a gene: 5. From the 5' RACE reads, TCRdb called clonotypes with MiXCR, one entry per CDR3 protein. The sample has 150,000 to 250,000 distinct CDR3 sequences; 9.5% to 15% are singletons. Material for sequencing was blood, either unsorted or a sorted T cell fraction (not recorded which). The chain links TRBV2 to TRBJ2-7; 7 bases align to TRBD1. This sequence was found in a male donor with ankylosing spondylitis or in good health (not recorded which). DNA for the CDR3: TGTGCCAGCAGTGTAGGACAGGCTAACGAGCAGTACTTC. This gives the protein CASSVGQANEQYF.